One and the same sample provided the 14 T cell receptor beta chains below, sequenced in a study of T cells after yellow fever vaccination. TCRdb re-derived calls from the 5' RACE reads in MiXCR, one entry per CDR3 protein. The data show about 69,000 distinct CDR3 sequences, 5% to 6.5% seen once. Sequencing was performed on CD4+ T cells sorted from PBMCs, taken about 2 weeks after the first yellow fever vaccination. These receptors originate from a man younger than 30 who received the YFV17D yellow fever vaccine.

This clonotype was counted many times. CDR3 coding DNA: TGTGCCAGCAGCCCAGGTCTTCCCATTTTCTACAATGAGCAGTTCTTC. This encodes CASSPGLPIFYNEQFF. The chain recombines TRBV12-3 or TRBV12-4 with TRBJ2-1; D is ambiguous. V shed 6 bases and J shed 3 bases, with 18 bases lying between them. The CDR3 runs 16 residues.

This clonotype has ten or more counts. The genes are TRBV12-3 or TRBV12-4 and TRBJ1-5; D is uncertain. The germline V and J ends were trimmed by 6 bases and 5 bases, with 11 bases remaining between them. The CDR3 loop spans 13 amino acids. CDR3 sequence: CASREGTYQPQHF. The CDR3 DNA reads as TGTGCCAGCAGGGAGGGAACGTATCAGCCCCAGCATTTT.

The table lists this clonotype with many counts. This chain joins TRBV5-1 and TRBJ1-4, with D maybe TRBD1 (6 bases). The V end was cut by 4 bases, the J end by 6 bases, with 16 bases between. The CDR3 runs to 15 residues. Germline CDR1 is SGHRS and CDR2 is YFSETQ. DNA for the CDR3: TGCGCCAGCAGCAAACAACAGGGAGGCGATGAAAAACTGTTTTTT. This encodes CASSKQQGGDEKLFF.

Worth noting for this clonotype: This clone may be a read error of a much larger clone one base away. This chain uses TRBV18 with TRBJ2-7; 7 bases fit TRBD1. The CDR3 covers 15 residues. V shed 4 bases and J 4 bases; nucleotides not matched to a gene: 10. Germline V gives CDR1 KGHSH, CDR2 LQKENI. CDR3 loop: CASSRNPGQSYEQYF. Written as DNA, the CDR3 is TGTGCCAGCTCACGCAACCCGGGACAGTCATACGAGCAGTACTTC.

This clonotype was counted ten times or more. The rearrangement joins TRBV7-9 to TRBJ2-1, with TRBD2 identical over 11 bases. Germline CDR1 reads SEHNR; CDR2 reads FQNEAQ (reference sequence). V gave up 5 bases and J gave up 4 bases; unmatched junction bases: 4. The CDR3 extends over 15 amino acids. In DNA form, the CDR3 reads TGTGCCAGCAGCGTACGACTAGCGGGGTACAATGAGCAGTTCTTC. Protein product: CASSVRLAGYNEQFF.

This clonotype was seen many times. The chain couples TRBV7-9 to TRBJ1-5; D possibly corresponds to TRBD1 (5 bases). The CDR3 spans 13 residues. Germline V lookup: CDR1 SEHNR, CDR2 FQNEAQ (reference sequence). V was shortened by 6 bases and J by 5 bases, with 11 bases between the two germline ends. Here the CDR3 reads CASSQDSYQPQHF. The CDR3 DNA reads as TGTGCCAGCAGTCAAGACAGTTATCAGCCCCAGCATTTT.

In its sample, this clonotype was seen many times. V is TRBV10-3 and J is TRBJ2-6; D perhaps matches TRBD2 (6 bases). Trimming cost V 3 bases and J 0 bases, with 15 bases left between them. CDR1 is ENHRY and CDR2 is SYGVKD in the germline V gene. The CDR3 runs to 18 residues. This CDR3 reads CAISESGTGASGANVLTF. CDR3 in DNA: TGTGCCATCAGTGAATCCGGGACTGGGGCCTCTGGGGCCAACGTCCTGACTTTC.

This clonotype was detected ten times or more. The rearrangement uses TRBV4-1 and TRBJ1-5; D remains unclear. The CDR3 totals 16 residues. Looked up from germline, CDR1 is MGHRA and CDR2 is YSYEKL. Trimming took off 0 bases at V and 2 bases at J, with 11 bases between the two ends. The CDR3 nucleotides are TGCGCCAGCAGCCAAGATGGTGGGATGGGCAATCAGCCCCAGCATTTT. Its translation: CASSQDGGMGNQPQHF.

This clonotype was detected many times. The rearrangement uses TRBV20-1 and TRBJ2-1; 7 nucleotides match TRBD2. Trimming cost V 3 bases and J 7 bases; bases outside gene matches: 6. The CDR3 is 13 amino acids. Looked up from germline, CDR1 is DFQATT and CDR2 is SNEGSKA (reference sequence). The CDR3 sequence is CSASVGGKNEQFF. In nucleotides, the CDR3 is TGCAGTGCTAGTGTCGGGGGGAAGAATGAGCAGTTCTTC.

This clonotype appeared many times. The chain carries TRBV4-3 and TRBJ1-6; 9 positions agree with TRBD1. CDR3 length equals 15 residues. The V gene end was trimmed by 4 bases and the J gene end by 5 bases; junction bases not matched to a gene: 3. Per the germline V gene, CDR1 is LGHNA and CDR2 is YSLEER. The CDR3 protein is CASSPRTGDNSPLHF. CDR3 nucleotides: TGCGCCAGCAGCCCCAGGACAGGGGATAATTCACCCCTCCACTTT.

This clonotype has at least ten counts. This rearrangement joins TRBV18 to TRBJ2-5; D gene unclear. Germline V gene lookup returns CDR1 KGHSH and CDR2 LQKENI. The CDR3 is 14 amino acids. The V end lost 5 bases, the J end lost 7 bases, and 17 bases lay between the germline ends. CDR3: CASSTMQAGGTQYF. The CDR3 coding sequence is TGTGCCAGCTCAACGATGCAGGCCGGTGGGACCCAGTACTTC.

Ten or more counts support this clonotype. The CDR3 is CASGWPGQGNSPLHF. The DNA for the CDR3 is TGTGCCAGCGGCTGGCCGGGACAGGGGAATTCACCCCTCCACTTT. The chain carries TRBV28 and TRBJ1-6; 10 nucleotides line up with TRBD1. V dropped 8 bases and J dropped 7; count of bases not matched to a gene: 8. CDR3 length: 15 residues. Germline V gene sequence: CDR1 MDHEN, CDR2 SYDVKM.

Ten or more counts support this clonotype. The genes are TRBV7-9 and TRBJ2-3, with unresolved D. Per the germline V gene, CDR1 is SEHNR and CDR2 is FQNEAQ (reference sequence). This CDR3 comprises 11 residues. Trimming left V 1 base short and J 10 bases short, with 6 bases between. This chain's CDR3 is CASSLGAAQYF. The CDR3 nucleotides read TGTGCCAGCAGCTTAGGTGCGGCGCAGTATTTT.

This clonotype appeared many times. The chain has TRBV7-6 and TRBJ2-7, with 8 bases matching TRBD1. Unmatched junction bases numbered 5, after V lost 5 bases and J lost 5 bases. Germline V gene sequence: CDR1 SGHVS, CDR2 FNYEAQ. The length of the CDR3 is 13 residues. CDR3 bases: TGTGCCAGCAGCCCTCGGACAGGGCACGAGCAGTACTTC. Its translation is CASSPRTGHEQYF.